Listed below are T cell receptor beta chains from one sample, sequenced in a study of blood T cell repertoires in COVID-19. The data were produced by immunoSEQ multiplex PCR, yet TCRdb's version contains in-frame clones alone and is incomplete. The table has about 180,000 clones, over 70% seen once; the top ten hold around 5.3%. Input material: PBMCs or T cells enriched from blood (not recorded which). All receptors come from a woman aged 40 to 50 with acute COVID-19. The CDR3 runs from the conserved cysteine through the conserved F or W. The D gene is left open where the match is weak. Rows give clone size only sometimes, using once, few, many, or a class for an expanded clone.

cdr3_nt cdr3_aa d_call j_call v_call clone_size
TGCGCCAGCAGCTTGGGGGACAGGGATTATTCACCCCTCCACTTT CASSLGDRDYSPLHF TRBD1 TRBJ1-6 TRBV5-1 -
TGTGCCAGTAGTGCCGCTATGGCGGGAAGATACAATGAGCAGTTCTTC CASSAAMAGRYNEQFF - TRBJ2-1 TRBV19 -
TGTGCCAGCAGCTGGGGAGGGCCTACCTACAATGAGCAGTTCTTC CASSWGGPTYNEQFF TRBD2 TRBJ2-1 TRBV5-4 -
TGTGCCAGCAAGCCGGGAGTTGGCACAGATACGCAGTATTTT CASKPGVGTDTQYF - TRBJ2-3 TRBV6-5 -
TGCGCCAGCAGCTTGGGAGGGACAGGGCTGGAGGAGCAGTTCTTC CASSLGGTGLEEQFF TRBD1 TRBJ2-1 TRBV5-1 -
TGTGCCAGCAGCCAAGAGGGGGGTTTGTATGGCTACACCTTC CASSQEGGLYGYTF - TRBJ1-2 TRBV3-1/TRBV3-2 once
TGTGCCAGCACAAAGCGGGGTTACACAGATACGCAGTATTTT CASTKRGYTDTQYF TRBD2 TRBJ2-3 TRBV6-4 once
TGTGCCAGCAGGAGGGACAGGGTAGTTGGCTACACCTTC CASRRDRVVGYTF TRBD1 TRBJ1-2 TRBV2 -
TGCGCCAGCAGCTTGGCTGTTGGACAGGGGATTCCGGGGGAAGCTTTCTTT CASSLAVGQGIPGEAFF TRBD1 TRBJ1-1 TRBV5-1 -
TGTGCCAGCAGTGAAGACGAGGGAAGAGGGGAAAAACTGTTTTTT CASSEDEGRGEKLFF - TRBJ1-4 TRBV6-1 -
TGTGCCAGCAGGTCGGGGACAGGGGCGCAGATGTATGGCTACACCTTC CASRSGTGAQMYGYTF TRBD1 TRBJ1-2 TRBV6-6 once
TGTGCCAGCAGCGGAGGCGGGGGTGGAGATACGCAGTATTTT CASSGGGGGDTQYF TRBD2 TRBJ2-3 TRBV2 few
TGTGCCAGCAGCGTCACCGGGACTACGTCCAATGAGCAGTTCTTC CASSVTGTTSNEQFF TRBD2 TRBJ2-1 TRBV9 -
TGTGCCAGCAGCATCGAGGAACAGGGGGCGGTGTCACGAAATCCTCGGAACACTGAAGCTTTCTTT CASSIEEQGAVSRNPRNTEAFF TRBD1 TRBJ1-1 TRBV13 -
TGTGCCAGCAGTTTAAACCGGAATTCACCCCTCCACTTT CASSLNRNSPLHF - TRBJ1-6 TRBV12-3/TRBV12-4 -